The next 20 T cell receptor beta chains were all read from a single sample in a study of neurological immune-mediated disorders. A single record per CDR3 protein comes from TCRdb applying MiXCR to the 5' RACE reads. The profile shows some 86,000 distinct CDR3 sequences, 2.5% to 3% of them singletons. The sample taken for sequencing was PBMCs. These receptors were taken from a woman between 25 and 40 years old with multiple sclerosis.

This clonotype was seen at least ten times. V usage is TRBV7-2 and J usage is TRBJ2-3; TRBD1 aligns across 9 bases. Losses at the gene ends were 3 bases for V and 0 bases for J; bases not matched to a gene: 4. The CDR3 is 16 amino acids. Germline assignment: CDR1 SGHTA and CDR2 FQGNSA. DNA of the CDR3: TGTGCCAGCAGCTTTACAGGGGGCCTTAGCACAGATACGCAGTATTTT. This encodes CASSFTGGLSTDTQYF.

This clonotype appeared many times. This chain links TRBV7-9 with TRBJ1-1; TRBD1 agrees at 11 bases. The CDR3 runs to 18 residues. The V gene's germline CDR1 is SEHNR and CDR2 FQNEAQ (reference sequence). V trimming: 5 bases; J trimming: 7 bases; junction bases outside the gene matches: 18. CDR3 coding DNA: TGTGCCAGCAGCCCCAAGCTCAGGGACAGGGGGAGGGATGGTGAAGCTTTCTTT. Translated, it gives CASSPKLRDRGRDGEAFF.

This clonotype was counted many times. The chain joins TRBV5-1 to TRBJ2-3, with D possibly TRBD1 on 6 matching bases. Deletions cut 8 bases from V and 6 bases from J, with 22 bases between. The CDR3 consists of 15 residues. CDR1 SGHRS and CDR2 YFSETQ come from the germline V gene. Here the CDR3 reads CASRFVGAKPDTQYF. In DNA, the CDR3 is TGCGCCAGTCGGTTTGTGGGGGCGAAACCTGATACGCAGTATTTT.

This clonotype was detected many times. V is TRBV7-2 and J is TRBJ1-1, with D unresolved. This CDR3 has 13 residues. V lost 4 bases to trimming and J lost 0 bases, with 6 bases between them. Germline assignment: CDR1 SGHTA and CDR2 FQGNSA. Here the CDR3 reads CASSSTVNTEAFF. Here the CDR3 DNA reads TGTGCCAGCAGCTCCACAGTGAACACTGAAGCTTTCTTT. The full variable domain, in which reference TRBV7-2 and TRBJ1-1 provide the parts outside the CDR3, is GAGVSQSPSNKVTEKGKDVELRCDPISGHTALYWYRQSLGQGLEFLIYFQGNSAPDKSGLPSDRFSAERTGGSVSTLTIQRTQQEDSAVYLCASSSTVNTEAFFGQGTRLTVV.

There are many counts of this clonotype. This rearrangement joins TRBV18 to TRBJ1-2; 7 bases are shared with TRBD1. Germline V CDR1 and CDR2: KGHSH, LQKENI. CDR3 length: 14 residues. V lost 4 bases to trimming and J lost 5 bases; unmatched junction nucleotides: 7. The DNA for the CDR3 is TGTGCCAGCTCACTCACAGGGGAGAGGTATGGCTACACCTTC. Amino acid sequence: CASSLTGERYGYTF.

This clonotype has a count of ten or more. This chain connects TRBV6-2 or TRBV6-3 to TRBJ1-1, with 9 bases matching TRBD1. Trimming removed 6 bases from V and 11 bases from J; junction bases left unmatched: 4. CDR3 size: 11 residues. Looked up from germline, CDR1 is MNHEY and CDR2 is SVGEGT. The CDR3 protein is CASRLGQGAFF. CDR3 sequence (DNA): TGTGCCAGCAGACTTGGACAGGGGGCTTTCTTT.

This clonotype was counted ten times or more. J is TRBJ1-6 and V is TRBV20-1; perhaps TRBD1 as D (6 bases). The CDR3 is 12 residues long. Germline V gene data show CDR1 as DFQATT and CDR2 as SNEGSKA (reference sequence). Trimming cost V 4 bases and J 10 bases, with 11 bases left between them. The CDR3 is CSANHRVSPLHF. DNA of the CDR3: TGCAGTGCTAACCACAGGGTATCACCCCTCCACTTT.

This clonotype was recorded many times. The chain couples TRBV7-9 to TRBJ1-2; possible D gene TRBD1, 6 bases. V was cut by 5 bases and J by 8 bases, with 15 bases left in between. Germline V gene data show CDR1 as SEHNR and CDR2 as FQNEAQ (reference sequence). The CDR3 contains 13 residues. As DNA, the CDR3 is TGTGCCAGCAGCCTAGGACAGATTGAGGGCTACACCTTC. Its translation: CASSLGQIEGYTF.

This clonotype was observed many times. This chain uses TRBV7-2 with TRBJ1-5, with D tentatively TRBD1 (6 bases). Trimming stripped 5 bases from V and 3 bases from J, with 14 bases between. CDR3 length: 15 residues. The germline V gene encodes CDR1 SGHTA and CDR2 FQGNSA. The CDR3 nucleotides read TGTGCCAGCAGCCCCTGGGGGCGCTACAATCAGCCCCAGCATTTT. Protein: CASSPWGRYNQPQHF.

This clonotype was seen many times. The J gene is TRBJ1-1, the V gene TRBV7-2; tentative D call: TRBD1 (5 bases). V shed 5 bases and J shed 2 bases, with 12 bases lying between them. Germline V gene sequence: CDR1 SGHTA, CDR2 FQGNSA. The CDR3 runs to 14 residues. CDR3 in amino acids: CASSHPGRNTEAFF. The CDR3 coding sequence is TGTGCCAGCAGCCACCCGGGACGAAACACTGAAGCTTTCTTT.

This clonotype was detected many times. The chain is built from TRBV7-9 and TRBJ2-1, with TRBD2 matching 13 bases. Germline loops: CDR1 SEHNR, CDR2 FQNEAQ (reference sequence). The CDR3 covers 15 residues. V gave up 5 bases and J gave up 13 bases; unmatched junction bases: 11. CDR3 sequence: CASSPGLAGASGQFF. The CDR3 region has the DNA TGTGCCAGCAGCCCCGGACTAGCGGGAGCGTCAGGACAGTTCTTC.

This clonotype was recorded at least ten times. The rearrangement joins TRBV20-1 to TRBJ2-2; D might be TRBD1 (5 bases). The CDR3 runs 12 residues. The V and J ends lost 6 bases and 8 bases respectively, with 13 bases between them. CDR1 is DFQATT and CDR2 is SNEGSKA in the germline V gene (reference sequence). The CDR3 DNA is TGCAGTGCATCTGACAGCAGTGGGGAGCTGTTTTTT. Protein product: CSASDSSGELFF.

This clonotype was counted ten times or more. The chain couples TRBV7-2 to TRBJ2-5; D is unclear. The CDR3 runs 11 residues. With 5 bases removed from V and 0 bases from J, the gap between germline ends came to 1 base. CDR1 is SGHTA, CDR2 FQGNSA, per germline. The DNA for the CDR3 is TGTGCCAGCAGCCACCAAGAGACCCAGTACTTC. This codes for CASSHQETQYF.

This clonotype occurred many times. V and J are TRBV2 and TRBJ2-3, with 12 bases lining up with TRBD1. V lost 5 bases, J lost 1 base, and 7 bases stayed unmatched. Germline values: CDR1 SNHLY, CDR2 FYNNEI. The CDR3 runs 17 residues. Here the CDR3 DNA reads TGTGCCAGCAGTCCACAGGGACAGGGGGCGGGCACAGATACGCAGTATTTT. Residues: CASSPQGQGAGTDTQYF.

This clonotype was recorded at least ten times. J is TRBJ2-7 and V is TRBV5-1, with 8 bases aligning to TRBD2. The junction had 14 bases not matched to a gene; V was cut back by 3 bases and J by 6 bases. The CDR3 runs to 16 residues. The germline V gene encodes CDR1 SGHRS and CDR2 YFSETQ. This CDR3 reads CASSSKAGAEVAEQYF. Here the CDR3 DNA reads TGCGCCAGCAGCTCGAAAGCGGGAGCCGAGGTAGCCGAGCAGTACTTC.

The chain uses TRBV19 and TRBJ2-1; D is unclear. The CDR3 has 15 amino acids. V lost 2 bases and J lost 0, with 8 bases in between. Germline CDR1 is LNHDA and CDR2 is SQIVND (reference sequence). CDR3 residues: CASSILRSSYNEQFF. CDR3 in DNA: TGTGCCAGTAGTATACTCCGGAGCTCCTACAATGAGCAGTTCTTC.

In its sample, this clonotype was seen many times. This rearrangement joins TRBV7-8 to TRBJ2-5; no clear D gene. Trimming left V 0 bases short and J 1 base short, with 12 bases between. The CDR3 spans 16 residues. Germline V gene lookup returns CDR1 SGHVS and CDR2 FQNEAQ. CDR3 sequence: CASSLARWSSQETQYF. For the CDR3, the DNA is TGTGCCAGCAGCTTAGCGCGTTGGAGCAGCCAAGAGACCCAGTACTTC.

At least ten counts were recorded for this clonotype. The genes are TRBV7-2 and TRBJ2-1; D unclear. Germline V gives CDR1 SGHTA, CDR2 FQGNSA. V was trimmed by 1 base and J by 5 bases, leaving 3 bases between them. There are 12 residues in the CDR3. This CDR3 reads CASSLGNNEQFF. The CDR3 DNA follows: TGTGCCAGCAGCTTAGGGAACAATGAGCAGTTCTTC.

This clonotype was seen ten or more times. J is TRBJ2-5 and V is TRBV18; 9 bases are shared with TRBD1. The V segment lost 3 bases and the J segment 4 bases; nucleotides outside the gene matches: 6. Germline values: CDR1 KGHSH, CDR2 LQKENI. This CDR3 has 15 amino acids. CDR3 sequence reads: CASSPTGGSLETQYF. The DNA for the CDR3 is TGTGCCAGCTCACCGACAGGGGGGAGTCTAGAGACCCAGTACTTC. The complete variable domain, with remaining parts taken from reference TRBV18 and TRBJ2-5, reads NAGVMQNPRHLVRRRGQEARLRCSPMKGHSHVYWYRQLPEEGLKFMVYLQKENIIDESGMPKERFSAEFPKEGPSILRIQQVVRGDSAAYFCASSPTGGSLETQYFGPGTRLLVL.

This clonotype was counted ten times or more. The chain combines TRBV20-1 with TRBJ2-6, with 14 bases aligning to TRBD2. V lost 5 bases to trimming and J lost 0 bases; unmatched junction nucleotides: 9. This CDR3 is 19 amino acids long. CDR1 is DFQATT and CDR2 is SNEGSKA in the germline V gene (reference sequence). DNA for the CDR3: TGCAGTGCTCCTGGACTAGCGGGAGGTACCTTCTCTGGGGCCAACGTCCTGACTTTC. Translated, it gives CSAPGLAGGTFSGANVLTF.